Many counts were recorded for the clone carrying this T cell receptor beta chain. The record originates from a study of T-cell reconstitution after alpha-beta-depleted transplantation in children. TCRbeta library preparation incorporated unique molecular identifiers. TCRdb called the PCR reads again in MiXCR, with one record for every CDR3 protein. The sample includes about 98,000 distinct CDR3 sequences, around 7.8% seen only once; the top ten take about a sixth. Germline values: CDR1 MNHEY, CDR2 SMNVEV (reference sequence). The CDR3 is 15 residues long. V was clipped by 6 bases and J by 0 bases, with 15 bases between them.

The V call is TRBV27, the J call TRBJ2-7; D ambiguous. Here the sequenced sample was PBMCs, taken before TCRalphabeta/CD19-depleted stem cell transplant. The receptor's source is a boy aged 2 to 10 with acute lymphoblastic leukemia, due to receive a stem cell transplant. The CDR3 nucleotides are TGTGCCAGCAGCGAGGTAGCCTCGAGCTCCTACGAGCAGTACTTC. Its protein is CASSEVASSSYEQYF.